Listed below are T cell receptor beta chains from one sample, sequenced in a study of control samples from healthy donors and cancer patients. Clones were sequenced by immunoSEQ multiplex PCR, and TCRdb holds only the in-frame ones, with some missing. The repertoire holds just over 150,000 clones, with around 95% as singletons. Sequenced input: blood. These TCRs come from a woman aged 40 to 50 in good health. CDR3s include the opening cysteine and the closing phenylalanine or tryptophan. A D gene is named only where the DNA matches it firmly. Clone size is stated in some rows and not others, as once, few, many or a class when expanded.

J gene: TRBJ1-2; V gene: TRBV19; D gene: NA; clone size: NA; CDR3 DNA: TGTGCCAGTAGTATCCCCAGTCAGTCTAACTATGGCTACACCTTC; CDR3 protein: CASSIPSQSNYGYTF
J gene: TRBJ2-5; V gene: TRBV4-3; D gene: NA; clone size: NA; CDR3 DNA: TGCGCCAGCAGCCAAGAAAGACGGAGCCAAGAGACCCAGTACTTC; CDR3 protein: CASSQERRSQETQYF
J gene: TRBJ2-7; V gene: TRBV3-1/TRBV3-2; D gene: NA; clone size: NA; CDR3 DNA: TGTGCCAGCAGCCAATTCAAGTCCCCCTACGAGCAGTACTTC; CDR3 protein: CASSQFKSPYEQYF
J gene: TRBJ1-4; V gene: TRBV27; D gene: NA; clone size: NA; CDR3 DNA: TGTGCCAGCAGTTTCAGGGAACCAACTAATGAAAAACTGTTTTTT; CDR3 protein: CASSFREPTNEKLFF
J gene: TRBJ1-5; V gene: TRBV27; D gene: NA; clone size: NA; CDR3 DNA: NA; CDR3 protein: CASSFGPGRGRDSNQPQHF
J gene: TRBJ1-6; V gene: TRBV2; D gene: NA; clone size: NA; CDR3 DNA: TGTGCCAGTGGGTCACCCCTCCACTTT; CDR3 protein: CASGSPLHF
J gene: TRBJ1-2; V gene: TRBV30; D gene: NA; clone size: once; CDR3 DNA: TGTGCCTGGAGGGGGCAGGGAAATTATGACTACACCTTC; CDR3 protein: CAWRGQGNYDYTF
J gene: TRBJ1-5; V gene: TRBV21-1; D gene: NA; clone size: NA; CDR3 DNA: TGTGCCAGCATTCCGGGCCTAATAGCCCAGCCCCAGCATTTT; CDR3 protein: CASIPGLIAQPQHF
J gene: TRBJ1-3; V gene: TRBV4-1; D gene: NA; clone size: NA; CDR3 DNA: TGCGCCAGCAGCCAAGATTCAATGGGCAACTCTGGAAACACCATATATTTT; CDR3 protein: CASSQDSMGNSGNTIYF
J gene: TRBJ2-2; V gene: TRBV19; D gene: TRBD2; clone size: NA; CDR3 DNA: TGTGCCAGTAGTAACTCTCGACTAGCGGGGGGGACTACGAACACCGGGGAGCTGTTTTTT; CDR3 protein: CASSNSRLAGGTTNTGELFF
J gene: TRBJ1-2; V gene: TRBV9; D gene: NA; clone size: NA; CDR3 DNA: TGTGCCAGCAGCGTAGAACAGAACTATGGCTACACCTTC; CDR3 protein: CASSVEQNYGYTF
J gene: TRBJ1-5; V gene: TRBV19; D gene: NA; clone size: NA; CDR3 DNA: TGTGCCAGTAGTCCCCGGGACCTTAGCAATCAGCCCCAGCATTTT; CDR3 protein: CASSPRDLSNQPQHF
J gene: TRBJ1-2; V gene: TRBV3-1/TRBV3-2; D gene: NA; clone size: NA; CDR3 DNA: TGTGCCAGCCATTTTTCAGGGGAAGACCGTGGCTACACCTTC; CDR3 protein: CASHFSGEDRGYTF
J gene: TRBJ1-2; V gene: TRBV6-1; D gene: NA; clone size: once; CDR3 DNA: TGTGCCAGCAGTGAGCGATTGCGACGGGACTATGGCTACACCTTC; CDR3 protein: CASSERLRRDYGYTF
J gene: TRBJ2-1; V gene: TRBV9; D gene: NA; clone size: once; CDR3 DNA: TGTGCCAGCAGCGTAGGTCCGGGTTTAGTGAACAATGAGCAGTTCTTC; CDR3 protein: CASSVGPGLVNNEQFF
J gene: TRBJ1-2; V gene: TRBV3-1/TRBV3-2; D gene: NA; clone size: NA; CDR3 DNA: TGTGCCAGCAGCCAAGACAGCGCGGACCCCTATGGCTACACCTTC; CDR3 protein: CASSQDSADPYGYTF
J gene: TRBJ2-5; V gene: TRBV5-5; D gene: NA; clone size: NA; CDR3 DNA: TGTGCCAGCAGATCCCAAGAGACCCAGTACTTC; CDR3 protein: CASRSQETQYF
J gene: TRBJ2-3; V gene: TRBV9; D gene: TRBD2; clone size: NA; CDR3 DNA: TGTGCCAGCAGCGTAGCTACTAGCGGGAGGGGGCGTGGAGATACGCAGTATTTT; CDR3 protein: CASSVATSGRGRGDTQYF
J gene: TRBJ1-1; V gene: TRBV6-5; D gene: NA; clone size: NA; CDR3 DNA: TGTGCCAGCAGTTTCTCAGGTCAGGCCACTGAAGCTTTCTTT; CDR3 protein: CASSFSGQATEAFF
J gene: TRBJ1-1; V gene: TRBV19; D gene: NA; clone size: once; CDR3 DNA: TGTGCCAGTAGTTTTTCGAACACTGAAGCTTTCTTT; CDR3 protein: CASSFSNTEAFF
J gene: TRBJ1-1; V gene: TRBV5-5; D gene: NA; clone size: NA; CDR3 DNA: TGTGCCAGCAGCCCTGGAGTACGGGCGCGAGAAACTGAAGCTTTCTTT; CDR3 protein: CASSPGVRARETEAFF
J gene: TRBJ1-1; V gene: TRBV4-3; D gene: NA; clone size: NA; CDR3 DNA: TGCGCCAGCAGCCAAGCCGGTAACACTGAAGCTTTCTTT; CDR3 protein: CASSQAGNTEAFF
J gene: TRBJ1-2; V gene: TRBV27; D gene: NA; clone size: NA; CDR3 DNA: TGTGCCAGCAGTTTATCGGGGCATGGCTACACCTTC; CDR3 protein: CASSLSGHGYTF
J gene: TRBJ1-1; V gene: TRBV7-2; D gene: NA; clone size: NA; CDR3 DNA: TGTGCCAGCAGCTTGGGAGGGCTGAACACTGAAGCTTTCTTT; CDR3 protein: CASSLGGLNTEAFF
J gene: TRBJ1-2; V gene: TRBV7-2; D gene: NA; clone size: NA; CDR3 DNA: TGTGCCAGCAGCTTATTTGCAGGACCAAACTATGGCTACACCTTC; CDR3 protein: CASSLFAGPNYGYTF
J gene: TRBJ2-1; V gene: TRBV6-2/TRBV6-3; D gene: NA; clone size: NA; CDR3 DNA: TGTGCCAGCAGTTACTCTATCGTCCAGCCTGGCTCCTACAATGAGCAGTTCTTC; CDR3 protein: CASSYSIVQPGSYNEQFF
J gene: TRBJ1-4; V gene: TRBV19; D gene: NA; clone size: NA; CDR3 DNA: TGTGCCAGTAGTAACTACGGACAGCCCGGCTCTGCAACTAATGAAAAACTGTTTTTT; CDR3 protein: CASSNYGQPGSATNEKLFF
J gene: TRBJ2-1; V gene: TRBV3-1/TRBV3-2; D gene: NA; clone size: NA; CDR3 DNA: TGTGCCAGCAGCCTCTTCGGGCTCAATGAGCAGTTCTTC; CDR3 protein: CASSLFGLNEQFF
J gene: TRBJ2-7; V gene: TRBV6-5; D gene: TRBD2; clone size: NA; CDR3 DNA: TGTGCCAGCAGGTCTAGCGGGAGGCGCCACGAGCAGTACTTC; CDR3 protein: CASRSSGRRHEQYF
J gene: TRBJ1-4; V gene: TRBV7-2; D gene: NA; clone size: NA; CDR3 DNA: TGTGCCAGCAGCGCCGCAAGGGCTAATGAAAAACTGTTTTTT; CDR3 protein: CASSAARANEKLFF
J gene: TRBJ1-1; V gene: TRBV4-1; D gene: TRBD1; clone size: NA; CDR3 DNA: TGCGCCAGCAGCCAACGACAGGGGCCGCGAACTGAAGCTTTCTTT; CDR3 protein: CASSQRQGPRTEAFF
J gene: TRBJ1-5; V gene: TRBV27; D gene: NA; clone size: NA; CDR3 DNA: TGTGCCAGCAGTTGGTCCCCAGACCCCGGTCAGCCCCAGCATTTT; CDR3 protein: CASSWSPDPGQPQHF
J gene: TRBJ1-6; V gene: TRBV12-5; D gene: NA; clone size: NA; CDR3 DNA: TGTGCTAGTGGATTCGCCGGCCGTTTAAATTCACCCCTCCACTTT; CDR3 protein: CASGFAGRLNSPLHF
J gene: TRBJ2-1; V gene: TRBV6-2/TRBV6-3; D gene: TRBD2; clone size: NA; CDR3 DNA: TGTGCCAGCAGTTATCCGGGAGGGCAAGGGGTCGGTGACTATGAGCAGTTCTTC; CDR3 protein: CASSYPGGQGVGDYEQFF
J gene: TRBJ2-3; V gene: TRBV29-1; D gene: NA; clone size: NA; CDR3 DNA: TGCAGCTCGACCTCAGGGGCCTCCACAGATACGCAGTATTTT; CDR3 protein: CSSTSGASTDTQYF
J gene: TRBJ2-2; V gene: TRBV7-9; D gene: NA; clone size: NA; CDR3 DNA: TGTGCCAGCAGCTTACGGGAAACCGGGGAGCTGTTTTTT; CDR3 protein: CASSLRETGELFF
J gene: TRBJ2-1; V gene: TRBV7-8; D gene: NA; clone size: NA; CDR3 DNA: TGTGCCAGCAGCCCGGGACTGAAGTACAATGAGCAGTTCTTC; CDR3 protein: CASSPGLKYNEQFF
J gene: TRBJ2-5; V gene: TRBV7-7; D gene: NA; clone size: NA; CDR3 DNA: TGTGCTAGCAGCTTAGATTGGGGGGCCCGTGAGACCCAGTACTTC; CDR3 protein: CASSLDWGARETQYF
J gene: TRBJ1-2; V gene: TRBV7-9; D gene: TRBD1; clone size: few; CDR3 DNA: TGTGCCAGCAGCCCATCAACAGGGGAGTGGAGCTATGGCTACACCTTC; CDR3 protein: CASSPSTGEWSYGYTF
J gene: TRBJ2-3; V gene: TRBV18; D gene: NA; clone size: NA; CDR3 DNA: TGTGCCAGCTCACGAGACCCAGGGGTCTGGGATACGCAGTATTTT; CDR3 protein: CASSRDPGVWDTQYF
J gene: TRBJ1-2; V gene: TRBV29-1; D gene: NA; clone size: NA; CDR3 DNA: TGCAGCGTTCGTGGGTCGAGGTCCCGGGAGGGCTACACCTTC; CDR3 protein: CSVRGSRSREGYTF
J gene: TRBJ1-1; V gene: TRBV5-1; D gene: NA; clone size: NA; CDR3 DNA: TGCGCCAGCAGCGAGGACAGCTGGAACACTGAAGCTTTCTTT; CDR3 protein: CASSEDSWNTEAFF
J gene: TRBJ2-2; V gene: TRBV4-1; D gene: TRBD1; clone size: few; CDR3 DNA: TGCGCCAGCAGACCCGGGACAGGGAAGCTGCTCAGAACCGGGGAGCTGTTTTTT; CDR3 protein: CASRPGTGKLLRTGELFF
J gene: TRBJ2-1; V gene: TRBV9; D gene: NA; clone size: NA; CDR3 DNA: TGTGCCAGCAGCGTAAGGAGGGACAATGAGCAGTTCTTC; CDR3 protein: CASSVRRDNEQFF
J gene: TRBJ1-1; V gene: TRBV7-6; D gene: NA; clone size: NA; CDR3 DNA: TGTGCCAGCAGCTTGGGGACTCGCACTGAAGCTTTCTTT; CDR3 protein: CASSLGTRTEAFF
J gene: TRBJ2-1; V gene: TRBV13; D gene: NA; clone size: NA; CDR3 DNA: TGTGCCAGCAGCGCCACGTCTAGCGATAGGAGCTCCTACAATGAGCAGTTCTTC; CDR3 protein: CASSATSSDRSSYNEQFF
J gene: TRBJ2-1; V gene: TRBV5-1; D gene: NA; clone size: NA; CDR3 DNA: TGCGCCAGCAGCTTGGCTTCATTCAGCAATGAGCAGTTCTTC; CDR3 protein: CASSLASFSNEQFF
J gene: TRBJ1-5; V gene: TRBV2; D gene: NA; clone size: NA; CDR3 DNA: TGTGCCAGCAGTGAACCGGTTGAGACAATTGGTCAGCCCCAGCATTTT; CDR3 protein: CASSEPVETIGQPQHF
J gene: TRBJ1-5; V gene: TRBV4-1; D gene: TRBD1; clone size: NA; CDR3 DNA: TGCGCCAGCAGCCTCGGGGACAGGGAGGACTATCAGCCCCAGCATTTT; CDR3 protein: CASSLGDREDYQPQHF
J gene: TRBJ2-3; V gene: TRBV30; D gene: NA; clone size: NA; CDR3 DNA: TGTGCCTGCAGTTTTCAGGCAGATACGCAGTATTTT; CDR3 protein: CACSFQADTQYF
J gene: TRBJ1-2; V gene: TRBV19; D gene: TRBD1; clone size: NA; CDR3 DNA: TGTGCCAGTAGTAGAAACCGGGACAGGGTCGATGGCTACACCTTC; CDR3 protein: CASSRNRDRVDGYTF
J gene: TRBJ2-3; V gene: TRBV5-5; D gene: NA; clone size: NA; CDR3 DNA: TGTGCCAGCAGCTTGACAGGGCTGAGGTCAGATACGCAGTATTTT; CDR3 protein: CASSLTGLRSDTQYF
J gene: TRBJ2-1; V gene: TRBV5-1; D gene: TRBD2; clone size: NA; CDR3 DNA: TGCGCCAGCAGCACCGAAGGTGCGGGAGGGGGTATAAATGAGCAGTTCTTC; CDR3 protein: CASSTEGAGGGINEQFF
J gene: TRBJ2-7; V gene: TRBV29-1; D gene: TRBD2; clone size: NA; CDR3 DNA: TGCAGCGTTTTATCCGGACTAGCCCACGAGCAGTACTTC; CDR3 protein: CSVLSGLAHEQYF